These 31 T cell receptor beta chains were all obtained from the same sample, sequenced in a study of PD-L1 blockade in urothelial cancer. Time point meaning: peripheral blood 6 weeks after treatment start. The method was immunoSEQ multiplex PCR; TCRdb's version includes in-frame clones alone and lacks a portion of them. Among tens of thousands of clones, about 89% were seen once, and the ten largest hold around 6.7%. The material sequenced was PBMCs, taken around atezolizumab (anti-PD-L1) treatment. The receptors shown here come from a man in his 70s with urothelial cancer.

The chain recombines TRBV6-5 with TRBJ2-7; the match to TRBD2 covers 9 bases. V lost 0 bases, J lost 2 bases, and 5 bases stayed unmatched. The CDR3 has 16 amino acids. Germline values: CDR1 MNHEY, CDR2 SVGAGI. CDR3 coding DNA: TGTGCCAGCAGTTACTCGATGACTAGCGGTACCTACGAGCAGTACTTC. Protein: CASSYSMTSGTYEQYF.

This clone showed up just once. The rearrangement links TRBV19 to TRBJ2-1; 8 bases fit TRBD2. There are 15 residues in the CDR3. J lost 8 bases, V lost 8 bases, and 14 bases had no gene match. Looked up from germline, CDR1 is LNHDA and CDR2 is SQIVND (reference sequence). In nucleotides, the CDR3 is TGTGCCAGTGGTGAATACGGGACTAGTACTTATGAGCAGTTCTTC. It translates to CASGEYGTSTYEQFF. Using reference TRBV19 and TRBJ2-1 for the parts outside the CDR3, the full variable domain is DGGITQSPKYLFRKEGQNVTLSCEQNLNHDAMYWYRQDPGQGLRLIYYSQIVNDFQKGDIAEGYSVSREKKESFPLTVTSAQKNPTAFYLCASGEYGTSTYEQFFGPGTRLTVL.

The chain couples TRBV7-6 to TRBJ2-7; D is possibly TRBD2 (6 bases). Trimming took 2 bases from V and 2 from J, leaving 13 bases between them. Germline V gene data show CDR1 as SGHVS and CDR2 as FNYEAQ. This CDR3 region has 15 residues. The CDR3: CASSLRLGGTYEQYF. The CDR3 DNA is TGTGCCAGCAGCTTAAGGCTTGGCGGGACCTACGAGCAGTACTTC.

This chain links TRBV27 with TRBJ1-1, with no clear D. Germline V gene data show CDR1 as MNHEY and CDR2 as SMNVEV (reference sequence). V was cut by 9 bases and J by 2 bases, with 4 bases left in between. This CDR3 region has 10 residues. CDR3 region: CARLNTEAFF. The CDR3 coding sequence is TGTGCCAGACTAAACACTGAAGCTTTCTTT.

This chain joins TRBV19 and TRBJ1-5; D remains unclear. The CDR3 is 13 residues long. Germline CDR1 reads LNHDA; CDR2 reads SQIVND (reference sequence). The V gene lost 7 bases and the J gene lost 9 bases, with 16 bases spanning the gap. The DNA for the CDR3 is TGTGCCAGTACCACTGACCGGGCGGGGCCCCAGCATTTT. Translation: CASTTDRAGPQHF.

The rearrangement uses TRBV7-2 and TRBJ2-1; 8 bases are a match to TRBD2. The CDR3 extends over 15 amino acids. The germline V gene encodes CDR1 SGHTA and CDR2 FQGNSA. The V gene end was trimmed by 1 base and the J gene end by 5 bases; junction bases not matched to a gene: 4. The chain's CDR3 is CASSLDGRANNEQFF. The DNA for the CDR3 is TGTGCCAGCAGCTTAGACGGGAGGGCTAACAATGAGCAGTTCTTC.

The chain combines TRBV5-6 with TRBJ1-1; TRBD1 aligns across 8 bases. The CDR3 is 15 residues long. With 4 bases clipped from V and 7 bases from J, the junction kept 12 bases outside the gene matches. From germline, CDR1 is SGHDT and CDR2 YYEEEE. The CDR3: CASSPGFWDRLEAFF. The CDR3 DNA is TGTGCCAGCAGCCCGGGATTTTGGGACAGGCTTGAAGCTTTCTTT.

The rearrangement uses TRBV27 and TRBJ2-7; 9 bases are a match to TRBD2. The V and J ends lost 4 bases and 11 bases, in that order; junction bases with no gene match: 12. This CDR3 has 14 residues. Looked up from germline, CDR1 is MNHEY and CDR2 is SMNVEV (reference sequence). In DNA form, the CDR3 reads TGTGCCAGCAGTTCGGGACTAGCATCAGCCGGGGAGTACTTC. This codes for CASSSGLASAGEYF.

The chain recombines TRBV11-2 with TRBJ1-3, with D unresolved. Germline V CDR1 and CDR2: SGHAT, FQNNGV. This CDR3 is built from 14 residues. V gave up 4 bases and J gave up 7 bases, with 14 bases separating them. The CDR3, as DNA: TGTGCCAGCAGCTATCCCCGACTTGGCAACACCATATATTTT. It codes for CASSYPRLGNTIYF.

V usage is TRBV18 and J usage is TRBJ2-4; D is ambiguous. CDR3 length equals 13 residues. The germline V gene encodes CDR1 KGHSH and CDR2 LQKENI. With 6 bases removed from V and 6 bases from J, the gap between germline ends came to 12 bases. This CDR3 reads CASSPENLNIQYF. CDR3 DNA sequence: TGTGCCAGCTCTCCCGAGAACCTAAACATTCAGTACTTC.

The chain joins TRBV28 to TRBJ2-7; D might be TRBD2 (5 bases). CDR1 is MDHEN and CDR2 is SYDVKM in the germline V gene. This CDR3 spans 12 amino acids. Trimming took off 4 bases at V and 7 bases at J, with 11 bases between the two ends. CDR3 nucleotides: TGTGCCAGCAGTTCGCTTACGGGGGAGCAGTACTTC. The encoded protein is CASSSLTGEQYF.

In nucleotides, the CDR3 is TGTGCCAGCACCTCCCTAGCTGATGAAAAACTGTTTTTT. Translation gives CASTSLADEKLFF. The chain recombines TRBV28 with TRBJ1-4; D is undetermined. Germline-derived CDR1 and CDR2 are MDHEN and SYDVKM. V shed 7 bases and J shed 6 bases, with 12 bases lying between them. The CDR3 contains 13 residues.

This clone came up once. The chain has TRBV5-1 and TRBJ2-5; D unresolved. Germline V CDR1 and CDR2: SGHRS, YFSETQ. The ends were cut back, 0 bases at V and 2 bases at J, with 8 bases in the middle. The CDR3 runs to 14 residues. The CDR3 region is CASSLGAGQETQYF. The CDR3 nucleotides are TGCGCCAGCAGCTTGGGGGCAGGACAAGAGACCCAGTACTTC. Full variable domain (missing parts from reference TRBV5-1 and TRBJ2-5): KAGVTQTPRYLIKTRGQQVTLSCSPISGHRSVSWYQQTPGQGLQFLFEYFSETQRNKGNFPGRFSGRQFSNSRSEMNVSTLELGDSALYLCASSLGAGQETQYFGPGTRLLVL.

This clone occurred a few times. The chain has TRBV6-6 and TRBJ1-1; a weak D match, TRBD1 (6 bases). The V and J ends lost 4 bases and 2 bases respectively, with 14 bases between them. This CDR3 is built from 15 residues. Germline assignment: CDR1 MNHNY and CDR2 SVGAGI (reference sequence). This CDR3 is CASSSTGGPNTEAFF. CDR3 bases: TGTGCCAGCAGTTCGACAGGCGGGCCAAACACTGAAGCTTTCTTT.

The chain uses TRBV6-5 and TRBJ1-1; D perhaps matches TRBD1 (6 bases). CDR3 length: 14 residues. CDR1 is MNHEY, CDR2 SVGAGI, per germline. V was shortened by 6 bases and J by 1 base, with 12 bases between the two germline ends. In DNA form, the CDR3 reads TGTGCCAGCAGGTCGACAGGACGGAACACTGAAGCTTTCTTT. It codes for CASRSTGRNTEAFF.

The chain carries TRBV6-6 and TRBJ2-7; TRBD1 agrees at 8 bases. The ends lost 6 bases at V and 3 bases at J; junction bases unmatched: 7. Germline CDR1 and CDR2: MNHNY and SVGAGI (reference sequence). The length of the CDR3 is 14 residues. The CDR3 spells CASRPRQGSYEQYF. In DNA, the CDR3 is TGTGCCAGCAGGCCTCGACAGGGGAGCTACGAGCAGTACTTC.

This clone showed up just once. The chain links TRBV7-2 to TRBJ1-2; 9 nucleotides align to TRBD1. Germline CDR1 reads SGHTA; CDR2 reads FQGNSA. The length of the CDR3 is 14 residues. Unmatched junction bases numbered 5, after V lost 5 bases and J lost 4 bases. Here the CDR3 reads CASSPGQGTYGYTF. The CDR3, as DNA: TGTGCCAGCAGCCCTGGACAGGGGACCTATGGCTACACCTTC.

This clone showed up just once. This chain connects TRBV5-4 to TRBJ1-2; D perhaps matches TRBD1 (6 bases). V dropped 3 bases and J dropped 5 bases, with 17 bases sitting between them. Germline CDR1 SGHNT, CDR2 YYREEE (reference sequence). The CDR3 spans 15 residues. The CDR3 reads CASSSVGDRLYGYTF. The CDR3 nucleotides are TGTGCCAGCAGCTCTGTAGGTGACAGGCTTTATGGCTACACCTTC.

The chain joins TRBV28 to TRBJ2-7; possibly TRBD1 for D (7 bases). With 6 bases removed from V and 3 bases from J, the gap between germline ends came to 12 bases. This CDR3 has 13 amino acids. Germline V gene data show CDR1 as MDHEN and CDR2 as SYDVKM. This CDR3 is CASSPGDSYEQYF. CDR3 DNA: TGTGCCAGCAGCCCGGGGGACAGCTACGAGCAGTACTTC.

The chain employs TRBV28 and TRBJ2-3; weak D call: TRBD2 (6 bases). Trimming shortened V by 2 bases and J by 4 bases, and 10 bases separated the two germline ends. The CDR3 length is 14 residues. CDR1 and CDR2 from the germline V gene are MDHEN and SYDVKM. The CDR3 loop reads CASSLVDYSDTQYF. CDR3 coding DNA: TGTGCCAGCAGTTTAGTGGACTACTCAGATACGCAGTATTTT.

This chain links TRBV10-1 with TRBJ2-1; TRBD2 aligns across 8 bases. CDR3 size: 15 residues. From germline, CDR1 is WNHNN and CDR2 SYGVQD (reference sequence). V lost 4 bases, J lost 10 bases, and 12 bases stayed unmatched. The CDR3 region has the DNA TGCGCCAGCAGTGGAGCGGGAGAGCCCCGGGGGGAGCAGTTCTTC. Translated, it gives CASSGAGEPRGEQFF.

The chain joins TRBV28 to TRBJ2-3; 8 bases map to TRBD2. The V and J ends lost 2 bases and 14 bases, in that order; junction bases with no gene match: 12. The CDR3 is 14 amino acids. Germline V CDR1 and CDR2: MDHEN, SYDVKM. The CDR3 sequence is CASSLGMGAGDRYF. For the CDR3, the DNA is TGTGCCAGCAGTTTAGGGATGGGAGCGGGGGATCGGTATTTT.

For this clone: A read error may explain this, as a much larger clone is one base away. The conserved final phenylalanine or tryptophan is absent from the CDR3, which likely points to a read error. The chain uses TRBV4-2 and TRBJ2-3; TRBD1 matches 11 bases. The CDR3 length is 15 residues. Germline V gene data show CDR1 as LGHNA and CDR2 as YNFKEQ. Losses at the gene ends were 4 bases for V and 3 bases for J; bases not matched to a gene: 3. For the CDR3, the DNA is TGTGCCAGCAGCCCGGGACAGGGGGAAACAGATACGCAGTATTCT. Amino acids: CASSPGQGETDTQYS.

The chain is built from TRBV5-6 and TRBJ1-5; 7 positions match TRBD1. CDR1 is SGHDT, CDR2 YYEEEE, per germline. V gave up 0 bases and J gave up 3 bases; unmatched junction bases: 6. The CDR3 loop spans 16 amino acids. The CDR3 loop reads CASSLVRGGFNQPQHF. The CDR3 nucleotides read TGTGCCAGCAGCTTGGTTAGAGGGGGCTTCAATCAGCCCCAGCATTTT.

The V gene is TRBV19, the J gene TRBJ2-7; 10 nucleotides align to TRBD2. CDR3 size: 15 residues. Germline assignment: CDR1 LNHDA and CDR2 SQIVND (reference sequence). The V and J ends lost 5 bases and 2 bases, in that order; junction bases with no gene match: 6. For the CDR3, the DNA is TGTGCCAGTAGTGCCCGGACTAGCGGAACCTACGAGCAGTACTTC. This codes for CASSARTSGTYEQYF.

This chain connects TRBV28 to TRBJ2-3; 7 nucleotides line up with TRBD2. The germline gives CDR1 MDHEN, CDR2 SYDVKM. J lost 0 bases, V lost 2 bases, and 5 bases had no gene match. This CDR3 region has 16 residues. CDR3 residues: CASSLMSGTSTDTQYF. As DNA, the CDR3 is TGTGCCAGCAGTTTAATGAGCGGGACGAGCACAGATACGCAGTATTTT.

The V gene is TRBV5-1, the J gene TRBJ2-3, with a possible D match to TRBD1 (5 bases). The CDR3 sequence is 14 residues long. Germline V gene sequence: CDR1 SGHRS, CDR2 YFSETQ. Trimming removed 2 bases from V and 2 bases from J, with 9 bases in between. The CDR3 DNA follows: TGCGCCAGCAGCTTAGACAGCGCCACAGATACGCAGTATTTT. This translates into CASSLDSATDTQYF.

This sequence joins TRBV11-1 and TRBJ1-1; 8 bases fit TRBD1. The J segment lost 2 bases and the V segment lost 6 bases, leaving 5 bases of the junction unmatched. The CDR3 totals 14 residues. Germline assignment: CDR1 SGHAT and CDR2 FQDESV (reference sequence). CDR3 bases: TGTGCCAGCAGGATGGGACAGGTCAACACTGAAGCTTTCTTT. Translated: CASRMGQVNTEAFF.

The gene calls are TRBV25-1 and TRBJ2-7, with TRBD2 identical over 9 bases. The V segment lost 5 bases and the J segment 2 bases; nucleotides outside the gene matches: 4. The CDR3 loop spans 14 amino acids. CDR1 and CDR2 from the germline V gene are MGHDK and SYGVNS. This CDR3 reads CASSRLAAPYEQYF. CDR3 sequence (DNA): TGTGCCAGCAGTCGACTAGCGGCGCCCTACGAGCAGTACTTC.

The V and J genes are TRBV9 and TRBJ1-2, with 8 bases identical to TRBD1. V shed 0 bases and J 6 bases; nucleotides not matched to a gene: 4. CDR3 length: 14 amino acids. Germline CDR1 SGDLS, CDR2 YYNGEE. CDR3 amino acids: CASSVAAQGDGYTF. The CDR3 region has the DNA TGTGCCAGCAGCGTAGCCGCACAGGGGGATGGCTACACCTTC.

V gene TRBV4-1 combines with J gene TRBJ2-3, with 8 bases fitting TRBD2. Germline V CDR1 and CDR2: MGHRA, YSYEKL. The ends lost 5 bases at V and 5 bases at J; junction bases unmatched: 3. The CDR3 consists of 13 residues. CDR3 protein: CASSGAGGDTQYF. The CDR3 DNA is TGCGCCAGCAGCGGGGCGGGGGGAGATACGCAGTATTTT.